This is a list of T cell receptor beta chains from one sample in a study of cytomegalovirus exposure and HLA in healthy donors. Measured with immunoSEQ multiplex PCR; TCRdb has only the in-frame clones, and not every one. This table holds 200,000 to 250,000 clones, roughly 80% found once. Sequencing was performed on PBMCs. The receptors shown here come from a girl between 10 and 17 years old in good health and CMV-seronegative. The conserved cysteine and the conserved F or W are not part of the CDR3 here. Clone size is given for some rows only: seen once, a few or many times, or a class if the clone is expanded.

v_gene	abundance	j_gene	CDR3aa
TRBV7-2	few	TRBJ2-7	ASSQDGLAGGYEQY
TRBV7-2	-	TRBJ2-1	ASSYLAGKGF
TRBV5-4	-	TRBJ2-5	ASSLRTEETQY
TRBV7-9	-	TRBJ2-1	ASTKRQSSYNEQF
TRBV9	-	TRBJ2-1	ASSASGRDNEQF
TRBV19	-	TRBJ2-1	ASSAQPLAGGYNEQF
TRBV5-1	-	TRBJ1-5	ASSVDGRQPQH
TRBV28	-	TRBJ2-3	ASRAAGTGADTQY
TRBV27	-	TRBJ2-3	ASSPPPQENTDTQY
TRBV5-6	-	TRBJ1-2	ASSTKLQANYGYT
TRBV5-6	-	TRBJ1-2	ASSSLYGYT
TRBV14	few	TRBJ2-1	ASSLVGRYANEQF
TRBV10-3	-	TRBJ2-7	AISEPGQGSDEQY
TRBV6-5	-	TRBJ2-1	ASSHRDSNEQF
TRBV12-2	-	TRBJ2-7	ASRLADRETREQY
TRBV5-5	few	TRBJ1-6	ASSLGTVPNSPLH
TRBV28	-	TRBJ1-1	ASRWGGRFAF
TRBV11-2	-	TRBJ1-2	ASSFTGYYGYT
TRBV7-9	-	TRBJ2-5	ASSLTAGAGQETQY
TRBV9	-	TRBJ2-7	ASSAEGQGPYEQY
TRBV7-2	once	TRBJ2-1	ASSLVGPGQGYNEQF
TRBV9	-	TRBJ2-1	ASSVESGTENEEQF
TRBV5-8	-	TRBJ2-1	ASSLMVRGYNEQF
TRBV11-2	-	TRBJ1-5	ASSLGSWSQPQH
TRBV9	-	TRBJ1-3	ASTPGEGSGNTIY
TRBV6-6	once	TRBJ2-7	ASSLTGSYEQY
TRBV28	-	TRBJ1-2	AGQGEYGYT
TRBV6-5	-	TRBJ1-2	ASSPGGGPTCT
TRBV2	-	TRBJ2-3	ASNRMGHSDTQY
TRBV11-2	-	TRBJ2-7	ASSPGDYHYEQY
TRBV27	-	TRBJ2-7	ASSPVRTVESYEQY
TRBV7-9	-	TRBJ2-1	ASSPGTVNNEQF
TRBV5-6	-	TRBJ1-6	ASSWGTGNSPLH
TRBV7-9	-	TRBJ2-3	ASSFTGSTDTQY
TRBV19	-	TRBJ1-4	ASSDRANEKLF
TRBV27	-	TRBJ2-2	ASSEQKGTGTYGELF
TRBV5-1	-	TRBJ2-7	ASSFSGKEGEQY
TRBV7-2	-	TRBJ1-3	ASSTGTGSLDVY
TRBV19	-	TRBJ2-1	ASSMASGNYNEQF
TRBV25-1	-	TRBJ2-7	ASSPGSYEQY
TRBV28	-	TRBJ1-5	ASISFKRGRQPQH
TRBV28	-	TRBJ2-7	ASSFGRTSEQY
TRBV28	-	TRBJ1-4	ASSSGYATNEKLF
TRBV6-6	-	TRBJ2-2	ASSDRDTGELF
TRBV7-9	-	TRBJ1-2	ASSQGTGDQYGYT
TRBV6-1	-	TRBJ2-2	ASRLGGLPSGELF